The sequence of this T cell receptor (beta chain) was determined in a study of radiation and T cells in renal cell carcinoma. Whole-study results and caveats: From baseline, blood top tumor clonotypes peaked at 2 weeks post-radiation.

The CDR3 extends over 16 amino acids. V was pared by 2 bases and J by 8 bases, with 15 bases of the junction left unmatched. Germline values: CDR1 SGDLS, CDR2 YYNGEE. Regarding time point: baseline pretreatment blood. Treatment meaning: 15 Gy SBRT to primary tumor, nephrectomy 4 weeks later. Serial blood draws occurred at baseline and 2 and 4 weeks post-SBRT. The patient's renal cell carcinoma had clear cell pathology. As concerns this clone: Its antigen is not identified.

Clones were sequenced by immunoSEQ multiplex PCR, and TCRdb holds only the in-frame ones, with some missing. The table records over 85,000 clones, roughly four fifths of them present only once. Sequenced material: blood, taken from a patient whose treatment included radiotherapy and nephrectomy. This TCR was recovered from a man aged 60-69 years with renal cell carcinoma. The rearrangement links TRBV9 to TRBJ1-2; TRBD1 agrees at 7 bases. This CDR3 reads CASSVRGDSLGVGYTF. Written as DNA, the CDR3 is TGTGCCAGCAGCGTTCGGGGGGACAGCTTAGGGGTAGGCTACACCTTC.